Below, one TCR beta chain is given with its context. The antigen remains unidentified. This CDR3 is 16 amino acids long. V trimming: 3 bases; J trimming: 7 bases; junction bases outside the gene matches: 12. These data belong to a study of T cells in Graves' hyperthyroidism and ophthalmopathy. Across the study: Initial diagnosis, before any treatment, was when peripheral blood was collected. Study-wide findings and caveats: Most thyroid clonotypes that were expanded above 0.001 also turned up in blood.

The TCR beta CDR3 regions underwent amplification using RNA transcripts as the source. First-round RT-PCR of the TCR CDR3 relied on the HTBI primer set. Each CDR3 protein is one row after TCRdb ran MiXCR on the multiplex PCR reads. The sample contains 490,000 or so distinct CDR3 sequences, about 22% of which appear only once. Cells are PBMCs isolated from around 9.4 ml of fresh blood. The source of this sequence is a woman between 65 and 79 years old with Graves' ophthalmopathy. The J gene is TRBJ2-7, the V gene TRBV12-3 or TRBV12-4, with 10 bases that match TRBD1. The material sequenced was blood. This chain's CDR3 is CASSFQGTGAWGEQYF. The CDR3 DNA reads TGTGCCAGCAGTTTTCAGGGGACAGGGGCTTGGGGGGAGCAGTACTTC.